One sample yielded the 13 T cell receptor beta chains listed below, sequenced in a study of blood T cell repertoires in COVID-19. Some clones are missing from TCRdb's copy, which holds only in-frame ones; the method was immunoSEQ multiplex PCR. This sample has under 150,000 clones, with less than 80% found just once. The sequenced material came from peripheral blood. These receptors came from a man aged 55 to 70 with acute or convalescent COVID-19.

V and J are TRBV19 and TRBJ2-1, with 11 bases identical to TRBD2. CDR1 is LNHDA, CDR2 SQIVND, per germline (reference sequence). The CDR3 consists of 15 residues. After removal of 4 bases from V and 7 bases from J, the junction contained 6 bases not matched to a gene. CDR3 nucleotide sequence: TGTGCCAGTAGTAGACTAGCGGGACTAGAAAATGAGCAGTTCTTC. It codes for CASSRLAGLENEQFF.

This clone was seen only a few times. The V gene is TRBV29-1, the J gene TRBJ2-7; maybe TRBD1 (6 bases). CDR1 SQVTM and CDR2 ANQGSEA come from the germline V gene. The germline V and J ends were trimmed by 5 bases and 4 bases, with 12 bases remaining between them. The CDR3 runs 12 residues. CDR3 nucleotides: TGCAGCGTTTCCCGAGGGGGATACGAGCAGTACTTC. Amino acid sequence: CSVSRGGYEQYF.

This chain connects TRBV18 to TRBJ1-1, with D perhaps matching TRBD1 (5 bases). The length of the CDR3 is 12 residues. With 10 bases removed from V and 0 bases from J, the gap between germline ends came to 9 bases. Germline V CDR1 and CDR2: KGHSH, LQKENI. CDR3 nucleotide sequence: TGTGCCACAGGAGGGGTGAACACTGAAGCTTTCTTT. This sequence encodes CATGGVNTEAFF.

This clone appeared once. This rearrangement joins TRBV5-1 to TRBJ2-3; 7 positions match TRBD2. Germline assignment: CDR1 SGHRS and CDR2 YFSETQ. V lost 0 bases and J lost 4; bases outside the gene matches: 8. CDR3 length: 16 amino acids. The DNA of the CDR3 is TGCGCCAGCAGCTTGGTACGCGGGAGCGGTGCAGATACGCAGTATTTT. Amino acid sequence: CASSLVRGSGADTQYF.

The chain couples TRBV5-4 to TRBJ1-6; D possibly corresponds to TRBD1 (5 bases). Germline V gene lookup returns CDR1 SGHNT and CDR2 YYREEE (reference sequence). With 4 bases removed from V and 7 bases from J, the gap between germline ends came to 12 bases. This CDR3 has 14 residues. The CDR3 protein is CASSSAGWNSPLHF. In DNA form, the CDR3 reads TGTGCCAGCAGCAGCGCAGGGTGGAATTCACCCCTCCACTTT.

The CDR3 loop is CASSSDGRTTDTQYF. DNA for the CDR3: TGTGCCAGCAGTTCTGACGGGAGAACCACAGATACGCAGTATTTT. The chain links TRBV6-2 or TRBV6-3 to TRBJ2-3; a weak D match, TRBD2 (6 bases). Germline values: CDR1 MNHEY, CDR2 SVGEGT. V shed 4 bases and J shed 2 bases, with 13 bases lying between them. This CDR3 has 15 residues.

This sequence joins TRBV7-2 and TRBJ1-1; 7 nucleotides line up with TRBD1. Germline V gene sequence: CDR1 SGHTA, CDR2 FQGNSA. V dropped 5 bases and J dropped 0; count of bases not matched to a gene: 6. This CDR3 has 15 residues. The chain's CDR3 is CASSQDGQVNTEAFF. Here the CDR3 DNA reads TGTGCCAGCAGCCAGGATGGACAGGTGAACACTGAAGCTTTCTTT.

V usage is TRBV27 and J usage is TRBJ1-1; the D is unclear. CDR1 MNHEY and CDR2 SMNVEV come from the germline V gene (reference sequence). The V gene lost 4 bases and the J gene lost 1 base, with 10 bases spanning the gap. The CDR3 runs 14 residues. The CDR3 sequence: CASSYQVENTEAFF. In DNA form, the CDR3 reads TGTGCCAGCAGTTACCAGGTGGAGAACACTGAAGCTTTCTTT.

To note about this clone: Additional DNA sequences in this sample encode the identical CDR3. V usage is TRBV5-1 and J usage is TRBJ1-4, with TRBD1 matching 9 bases. The CDR3 is made up of 14 amino acids. From germline, CDR1 is SGHRS and CDR2 YFSETQ. The J segment lost 8 bases and the V segment lost 3 bases, leaving 5 bases of the junction unmatched. The CDR3 loop is CASSSGQGDEKLFF. The CDR3 nucleotides read TGCGCCAGCAGCTCGGGACAGGGAGACGAAAAACTGTTTTTT.

The chain is built from TRBV5-1 and TRBJ2-4, with 8 bases that match TRBD2. The CDR3 is 13 amino acids. With V trimmed by 4 bases and J by 9 bases, 6 bases remained unmatched. Germline CDR1 reads SGHRS; CDR2 reads YFSETQ. As DNA, the CDR3 is TGCGCCAGCAGCACCGGGACTAGGGGCATTCAGTACTTC. Translated, it gives CASSTGTRGIQYF. The full variable domain, with the rest looked up from reference TRBV5-1 and TRBJ2-4, is KAGVTQTPRYLIKTRGQQVTLSCSPISGHRSVSWYQQTPGQGLQFLFEYFSETQRNKGNFPGRFSGRQFSNSRSEMNVSTLELGDSALYLCASSTGTRGIQYFGAGTRLSVL.

The chain is built from TRBV11-2 and TRBJ1-1, with D possibly TRBD1 on 6 matching bases. CDR1 and CDR2 from the germline V gene are SGHAT and FQNNGV. The V and J ends lost 5 bases and 3 bases respectively, with 10 bases between them. This CDR3 is 13 amino acids long. CDR3 nucleotides: TGTGCCAGCAGCCCCCGACAGGACACTGAAGCTTTCTTT. Residues: CASSPRQDTEAFF.

V usage is TRBV19 and J usage is TRBJ1-2, with D uncertain. This CDR3 is 12 amino acids long. Germline lookup yields CDR1 LNHDA and CDR2 SQIVND (reference sequence). V lost 5 bases and J lost 8, with 12 bases in between. The CDR3 loop is CASSLLGRGYTF. In DNA, the CDR3 is TGTGCCAGTAGTCTTTTAGGGAGAGGCTACACCTTC.

This clone was seen only a few times. V gene TRBV30 combines with J gene TRBJ1-2, with D perhaps TRBD1 (5 bases). CDR3 size: 12 residues. The V gene's germline CDR1 is GTSNPN and CDR2 SVGIG (reference sequence). V dropped 5 bases and J dropped 4 bases, with 11 bases sitting between them. The CDR3 loop is CAWDSGIYGYTF. CDR3 in DNA: TGTGCCTGGGACTCAGGGATCTATGGCTACACCTTC.